Below, 30 T cell receptor beta chains from the same sample are listed, as sequenced in a study of regulatory T cells in long-lasting Graves disease. Construction of TCR beta libraries relied on iRepertoire HTBI primers and on Arm-PCR targeting CDR3 regions. Each CDR3 protein is one row after TCRdb ran MiXCR on the multiplex PCR reads. Of about 320,000 distinct CDR3 sequences in the sample, more than 15% are singletons; the top ten hold about two fifths. Time point here: newly diagnosed GD, antithyroid drugs for less than 3 months. Isolated PBMC RNA provided the starting material for the TCR library. The source material was peripheral blood mononuclear cells (PBMCs), sampled at new diagnosis, from a patient treated with antithyroid drugs. The receptors were gathered from a female donor with Graves disease.

The chain's CDR3 is CASSFKVRAYEQYF. The DNA for the CDR3 is TGTGCCAGCAGTTTTAAGGTCAGGGCCTACGAGCAGTACTTC. The V call is TRBV28, the J call TRBJ2-7; perhaps TRBD1 as D (5 bases). The CDR3 has 14 residues. Germline-derived CDR1 and CDR2 are MDHEN and SYDVKM. The V and J ends lost 3 bases and 2 bases respectively, with 11 bases between them. Full variable domain (outside the CDR3, taken from reference TRBV28 and TRBJ2-7): DVKVTQSSRYLVKRTGEKVFLECVQDMDHENMFWYRQDPGLGLRLIYFSYDVKMKEKGDIPEGYSVSREKKERFSLILESASTNQTSMYLCASSFKVRAYEQYFGPGTRLTVT.

In its sample, this clonotype was seen many times. Here the CDR3 DNA reads TGTGCCAGCAGCTTAGGGGGACAGACAAATTCACCCCTCCACTTT. This encodes CASSLGGQTNSPLHF. V and J are TRBV11-2 and TRBJ1-6, with 7 positions matching TRBD1. Germline V CDR1 and CDR2: SGHAT, FQNNGV. After removal of 1 base from V and 7 bases from J, the junction contained 4 bases not matched to a gene. This CDR3 has 15 amino acids.

This clonotype has a count of ten or more. This chain links TRBV14 with TRBJ1-2; D not resolved. The germline V and J ends were trimmed by 4 bases and 5 bases, with 8 bases remaining between them. Germline V gene data show CDR1 as SGHDN and CDR2 as FVKESK. CDR3 length: 12 amino acids. The CDR3 bases are TGTGCCAGCAGCCCGGACGGGTATGGCTACACCTTC. Translated: CASSPDGYGYTF. The full variable domain, rest sourced from reference TRBV14 and TRBJ1-2, is EAGVTQFPSHSVIEKGQTVTLRCDPISGHDNLYWYRRVMGKEIKFLLHFVKESKQDESGMPNNRFLAERTGGTYSTLKVQPAELEDSGVYFCASSPDGYGYTFGSGTRLTVV.

This clonotype was seen a few times. The V call is TRBV7-2, the J call TRBJ1-1; 11 positions agree with TRBD1. The CDR3 length is 16 residues. Trimming removed 5 bases from V and 0 bases from J; junction bases left unmatched: 5. Per the germline V gene, CDR1 is SGHTA and CDR2 is FQGNSA. The CDR3 DNA sequence: TGTGCCAGCAGCCAAAGGACAGGGGGCATGAACACTGAAGCTTTCTTT. Protein product: CASSQRTGGMNTEAFF.

Ten or more counts support this clonotype. The chain is built from TRBV2 and TRBJ1-2; D may be TRBD1 (6 bases). In germline, CDR1 is SNHLY, CDR2 FYNNEI. The CDR3 totals 14 residues. The ends were cut back, 4 bases at V and 4 bases at J, with 13 bases in the middle. CDR3: CASSVYRVGYGYTF. The DNA for the CDR3 is TGTGCCAGCAGTGTATACAGGGTAGGCTATGGCTACACCTTC.

This clonotype was observed many times. An end of the junction differs from the germline gene, which may be a read error. The V gene is TRBV5-1, the J gene TRBJ2-3; no clear D gene. There are 16 residues in the CDR3. The germline gives CDR1 SGHRS, CDR2 YFSETQ. CDR3 in DNA: TGTGCCAGCAGCTTGTTGGGTGGATTTAGCACAGATACGCAGTATTTT. Translation: CASSLLGGFSTDTQYF.

Turning to this clonotype: A far larger clone is just one base off, so this is likely a read error. The chain uses TRBV10-3 and TRBJ2-5, with D unresolved. Germline V gene lookup returns CDR1 ENHRY and CDR2 SYGVKD. The CDR3 spans 12 residues. Deletions cut 5 bases from V and 11 bases from J, with 15 bases between. The CDR3 nucleotides are TGTGCCATCAGTCCACAGAACAATGAGCAGTACTTC. Its protein product is CAISPQNNEQYF.

This clonotype has at least ten counts. The chain employs TRBV28 and TRBJ2-1; D gene uncertain. The CDR3 has 16 residues. The V and J ends lost 5 bases and 3 bases respectively, with 17 bases between them. Germline V gene sequence: CDR1 MDHEN, CDR2 SYDVKM. The CDR3 region has the DNA TGTGCCAGCAGTCTCGGTGGGCTAGTGTTCTACAATGAGCAGTTCTTC. It codes for CASSLGGLVFYNEQFF.

This clonotype was detected ten times or more. The chain combines TRBV11-2 with TRBJ1-4, with a weak D call TRBD1 (6 bases). With 4 bases removed from V and 8 bases from J, the gap between germline ends came to 23 bases. Looked up from germline, CDR1 is SGHAT and CDR2 is FQNNGV. This CDR3 has 17 amino acids. The CDR3, as DNA: TGTGCCAGCAGCTCTATTCCCAAGGGCAGGGGTAAAGAAAAACTGTTTTTT. Protein product: CASSSIPKGRGKEKLFF.

V usage is TRBV5-1 and J usage is TRBJ1-6, with D possibly TRBD1 on 5 matching bases. This CDR3 region has 14 residues. Trimming left V 6 bases short and J 10 bases short, with 17 bases between. The germline V gene has CDR1 SGHRS and CDR2 YFSETQ. The CDR3 DNA sequence: TGCGCCAGCACCCGGGACGGGCCAAAATCACCCCTCCACTTT. Its protein is CASTRDGPKSPLHF.

The chain links TRBV19 to TRBJ2-5; weak D call: TRBD1 (5 bases). Germline values: CDR1 LNHDA, CDR2 SQIVND (reference sequence). Deletions cut 3 bases from V and 1 base from J, with 15 bases between. The CDR3 sequence is 16 residues long. The CDR3 DNA sequence: TGTGCCAGTAGTATCGACAGTGGAAGGCCCCAAGAGACCCAGTACTTC. It codes for CASSIDSGRPQETQYF.

A word on this clonotype: A read error may explain this, as a much larger clone is one base away. The chain couples TRBV27 to TRBJ2-1; D unresolved. The CDR3 has 13 residues. CDR1 and CDR2 from the germline V gene are MNHEY and SMNVEV (reference sequence). The CDR3 DNA sequence: TGTGCCAGCACTGGCCCCCTCGACAATGAGCTGTTCTTC. As protein: CASTGPLDNELFF.

The chain couples TRBV28 to TRBJ2-3, with D unclear. Trimming stripped 4 bases from V and 2 bases from J, with 13 bases between. Germline assignment: CDR1 MDHEN and CDR2 SYDVKM. CDR3 length: 15 amino acids. CDR3: CASSWVGSVTDTQYF. The CDR3 DNA reads as TGTGCCAGCAGTTGGGTAGGATCAGTCACAGATACGCAGTATTTT.

This clonotype appeared many times. The chain employs TRBV11-3 and TRBJ2-5; 7 nucleotides align to TRBD2. The CDR3 spans 14 residues. The V and J ends lost 5 bases and 5 bases, in that order; junction bases with no gene match: 8. The germline gives CDR1 SGHNT, CDR2 YENEEA. The CDR3 is CASSPGRGGETQYF. The CDR3 DNA is TGTGCCAGCAGCCCTGGGAGGGGAGGCGAGACCCAGTACTTC.

The rearrangement links TRBV7-3 to TRBJ2-3; D perhaps matches TRBD2 (5 bases). The CDR3 sequence is 16 residues long. Trimming left V 5 bases short and J 2 bases short, with 17 bases between. CDR1 and CDR2 (germline): SGHTA, FQGTGA. This CDR3 is CASSLGYSGFTDTQYF. The CDR3 DNA sequence: TGTGCCAGCAGCCTCGGGTACAGCGGATTCACAGATACGCAGTATTTT. Complete variable domain (other parts from reference TRBV7-3 and TRBJ2-3): GAGVSQTPSNKVTEKGKYVELRCDPISGHTALYWYRQSLGQGPEFLIYFQGTGAADDSGLPNDRFFAVRPEGSVSTLKIQRTERGDSAVYLCASSLGYSGFTDTQYFGPGTRLTVL.

The sample holds many counts of this clonotype. This chain connects TRBV11-3 to TRBJ2-7; TRBD1 or TRBD2 may be the D gene (5 bases each). There are 14 residues in the CDR3. Trimming removed 5 bases from V and 2 bases from J, with 13 bases in between. Looked up from germline, CDR1 is SGHNT and CDR2 is YENEEA. The CDR3 reads CASSARDGTYEQYF. In DNA form, the CDR3 reads TGTGCCAGCAGCGCCCGGGACGGAACCTACGAGCAGTACTTC.

This clonotype was seen ten or more times. This rearrangement joins TRBV6-1 to TRBJ2-1; 7 nucleotides agree with TRBD2. Trimming cost V 6 bases and J 8 bases; bases outside gene matches: 13. The CDR3 sequence is 15 residues long. Germline CDR1 is MNHNS and CDR2 is SASEGT. In nucleotides, the CDR3 is TGTGCCAGCAGCCAGAGCGGGATAAAGAGGTATGAGCAGTTCTTC. Amino acids: CASSQSGIKRYEQFF.

This clonotype was found many times. The genes are TRBV3-1 and TRBJ1-1; D ambiguous. The V end was cut by 3 bases, the J end by 5 bases, with 16 bases between. In germline, CDR1 is LGHDT, CDR2 YNNKEL (reference sequence). There are 15 residues in the CDR3. The DNA for the CDR3 is TGTGCCAGCAGCCAGATAAGCTCCCCGGGGACTGAAGCTTTCTTT. Translating it yields CASSQISSPGTEAFF.

This clonotype was detected many times. The chain recombines TRBV18 with TRBJ2-1, with D perhaps TRBD2 (5 bases). The CDR3 contains 16 residues. Germline CDR1 and CDR2: KGHSH and LQKENI. V gave up 2 bases and J gave up 0 bases, with 11 bases separating them. CDR3 bases: TGTGCCAGCTCACCATCTGGGGAGAGCTCCTACAATGAGCAGTTCTTC. It specifies CASSPSGESSYNEQFF.

This clonotype was seen repeatedly, ten times or more. Here the CDR3 reads CASGIYRAEQFF. As DNA, the CDR3 is TGTGCCAGCGGGATATACAGGGCTGAGCAGTTCTTC. The chain joins TRBV12-3 or TRBV12-4 to TRBJ2-1; maybe TRBD1 (6 bases). The length of the CDR3 is 12 residues. Trimming stripped 8 bases from V and 9 bases from J, with 14 bases between.

V gene TRBV27 combines with J gene TRBJ2-5; 9 nucleotides agree with TRBD2. This CDR3 has 14 residues. The germline gives CDR1 MNHEY, CDR2 SMNVEV (reference sequence). V lost 10 bases, J lost 4 bases, and 10 bases stayed unmatched. The CDR3 DNA sequence: TGTGCCACCCGGCGAAGCGGGGGGTTAGAGACCCAGTACTTC. It yields the protein CATRRSGGLETQYF.

This clonotype was found many times. V and J are TRBV7-9 and TRBJ1-4, with D tentatively TRBD1 (5 bases). The CDR3 is 15 amino acids. The germline V gene encodes CDR1 SEHNR and CDR2 FQNEAQ (reference sequence). V was clipped by 6 bases and J by 7 bases, with 18 bases between them. The CDR3 here is CASSFTGVGVEKLFF. Written as DNA, the CDR3 is TGTGCCAGCAGTTTCACGGGGGTCGGGGTTGAAAAACTGTTTTTT.

At least ten counts were recorded for this clonotype. In DNA, the CDR3 is TGTGCCAGCAGCCTACGATTGGCAGATACGCAGTATTTT. Translation gives CASSLRLADTQYF. V usage is TRBV11-1 and J usage is TRBJ2-3; D gene unclear. This CDR3 is 13 amino acids long. Germline V CDR1 and CDR2: SGHAT, FQDESV (reference sequence). Trimming took off 5 bases at V and 4 bases at J, with 10 bases between the two ends.

This clonotype came up many times. The V and J genes are TRBV7-9 and TRBJ2-1; maybe TRBD2 (5 bases). V lost 3 bases to trimming and J lost 6 bases, with 15 bases between them. The V gene's germline CDR1 is SEHNR and CDR2 FQNEAQ (reference sequence). The CDR3 totals 15 residues. CDR3 sequence: CASSFIGVSGNEQFF. CDR3 coding DNA: TGTGCCAGCAGCTTTATCGGGGTCTCTGGCAATGAGCAGTTCTTC.

This clonotype occurred many times. The CDR3 nucleotides are TGTGCCAGCAGTTTGACAGGGCCCATGGACACTGAAGCTTTCTTT. Translating gives CASSLTGPMDTEAFF. This chain connects TRBV28 to TRBJ1-1, with 7 bases fitting TRBD1. The CDR3 sequence is 15 residues long. Germline V gene lookup returns CDR1 MDHEN and CDR2 SYDVKM. V trimming: 3 bases; J trimming: 3 bases; junction bases outside the gene matches: 7.

Details on this clonotype: The likely explanation is a read error, given a far larger clone one base away. The genes are TRBV12-3 or TRBV12-4 and TRBJ2-7; TRBD2 matches at 10 bases. The CDR3 is 16 amino acids. V dropped 6 bases and J dropped 7; count of bases not matched to a gene: 15. CDR3 nucleotides: TGTGCCAGCAGGCGGACTAGCGGACCGCAAGGCAATGAGCAGTACTTC. Encoded protein: CASRRTSGPQGNEQYF.

This sequence joins TRBV27 and TRBJ1-1; D may be TRBD1 (5 bases). The V end was cut by 1 base, the J end by 2 bases, with 8 bases between. Germline V lookup: CDR1 MNHEY, CDR2 SMNVEV (reference sequence). The CDR3 totals 14 residues. The CDR3 nucleotides read TGTGCCAGCAGTTTATTCCAGGGAAACACTGAAGCTTTCTTT. This translates into CASSLFQGNTEAFF.

Ten or more counts support this clonotype. The chain uses TRBV11-3 and TRBJ1-2; possibly TRBD1 for D (5 bases). Germline lookup yields CDR1 SGHNT and CDR2 YENEEA. CDR3 length equals 11 residues. The V end was cut by 11 bases, the J end by 2 bases, with 9 bases between. CDR3 residues: CAVRENYGYTF. The CDR3 coding sequence is TGTGCCGTCAGGGAGAACTATGGCTACACCTTC.

J is TRBJ2-3 and V is TRBV20-1, with D unclear. The CDR3 loop spans 15 amino acids. Looked up from germline, CDR1 is DFQATT and CDR2 is SNEGSKA (reference sequence). Deletions cut 2 bases from V and 0 bases from J, with 12 bases between. The CDR3 region has the DNA TGCAGTGCTAGAACAGACATTACTAGCACAGATACGCAGTATTTT. Its translation: CSARTDITSTDTQYF.

This clonotype has ten or more counts. V gene TRBV12-3 or TRBV12-4 combines with J gene TRBJ2-5, with D possibly being TRBD2 (6 bases). The CDR3 covers 15 residues. V gave up 7 bases and J gave up 4 bases, with 19 bases separating them. Written as DNA, the CDR3 is TGTGCCAGCACCAAGAGCGGGCGACCCCTAGAGACCCAGTACTTC. Protein: CASTKSGRPLETQYF.